This T cell receptor beta chain is from a study of T cell changes during pregnancy in multiple sclerosis. Produced via immunoSEQ multiplex PCR; TCRdb's table is partial and in-frame only. In the table there are roughly 110,000 clones, approximately 90% of which are singletons. This clone is a singleton in its sample. The CDR3 contains 15 residues. V dropped 5 bases and J dropped 3 bases, with 17 bases sitting between them. CDR1 and CDR2 (germline): SGHDN, FVKESK. The clonotype comes from a female donor with multiple sclerosis, enrolled in a pregnancy study. The sequencing here drew on peripheral blood, taken after pregnancy. The chain carries TRBV14 and TRBJ2-7, with a possible D match to TRBD1 (7 bases). CDR3 nucleotides: TGTGCCAGCAGCGCCACACAGGGGACTTACTACGAGCAGTACTTC. As protein: CASSATQGTYYEQYF.